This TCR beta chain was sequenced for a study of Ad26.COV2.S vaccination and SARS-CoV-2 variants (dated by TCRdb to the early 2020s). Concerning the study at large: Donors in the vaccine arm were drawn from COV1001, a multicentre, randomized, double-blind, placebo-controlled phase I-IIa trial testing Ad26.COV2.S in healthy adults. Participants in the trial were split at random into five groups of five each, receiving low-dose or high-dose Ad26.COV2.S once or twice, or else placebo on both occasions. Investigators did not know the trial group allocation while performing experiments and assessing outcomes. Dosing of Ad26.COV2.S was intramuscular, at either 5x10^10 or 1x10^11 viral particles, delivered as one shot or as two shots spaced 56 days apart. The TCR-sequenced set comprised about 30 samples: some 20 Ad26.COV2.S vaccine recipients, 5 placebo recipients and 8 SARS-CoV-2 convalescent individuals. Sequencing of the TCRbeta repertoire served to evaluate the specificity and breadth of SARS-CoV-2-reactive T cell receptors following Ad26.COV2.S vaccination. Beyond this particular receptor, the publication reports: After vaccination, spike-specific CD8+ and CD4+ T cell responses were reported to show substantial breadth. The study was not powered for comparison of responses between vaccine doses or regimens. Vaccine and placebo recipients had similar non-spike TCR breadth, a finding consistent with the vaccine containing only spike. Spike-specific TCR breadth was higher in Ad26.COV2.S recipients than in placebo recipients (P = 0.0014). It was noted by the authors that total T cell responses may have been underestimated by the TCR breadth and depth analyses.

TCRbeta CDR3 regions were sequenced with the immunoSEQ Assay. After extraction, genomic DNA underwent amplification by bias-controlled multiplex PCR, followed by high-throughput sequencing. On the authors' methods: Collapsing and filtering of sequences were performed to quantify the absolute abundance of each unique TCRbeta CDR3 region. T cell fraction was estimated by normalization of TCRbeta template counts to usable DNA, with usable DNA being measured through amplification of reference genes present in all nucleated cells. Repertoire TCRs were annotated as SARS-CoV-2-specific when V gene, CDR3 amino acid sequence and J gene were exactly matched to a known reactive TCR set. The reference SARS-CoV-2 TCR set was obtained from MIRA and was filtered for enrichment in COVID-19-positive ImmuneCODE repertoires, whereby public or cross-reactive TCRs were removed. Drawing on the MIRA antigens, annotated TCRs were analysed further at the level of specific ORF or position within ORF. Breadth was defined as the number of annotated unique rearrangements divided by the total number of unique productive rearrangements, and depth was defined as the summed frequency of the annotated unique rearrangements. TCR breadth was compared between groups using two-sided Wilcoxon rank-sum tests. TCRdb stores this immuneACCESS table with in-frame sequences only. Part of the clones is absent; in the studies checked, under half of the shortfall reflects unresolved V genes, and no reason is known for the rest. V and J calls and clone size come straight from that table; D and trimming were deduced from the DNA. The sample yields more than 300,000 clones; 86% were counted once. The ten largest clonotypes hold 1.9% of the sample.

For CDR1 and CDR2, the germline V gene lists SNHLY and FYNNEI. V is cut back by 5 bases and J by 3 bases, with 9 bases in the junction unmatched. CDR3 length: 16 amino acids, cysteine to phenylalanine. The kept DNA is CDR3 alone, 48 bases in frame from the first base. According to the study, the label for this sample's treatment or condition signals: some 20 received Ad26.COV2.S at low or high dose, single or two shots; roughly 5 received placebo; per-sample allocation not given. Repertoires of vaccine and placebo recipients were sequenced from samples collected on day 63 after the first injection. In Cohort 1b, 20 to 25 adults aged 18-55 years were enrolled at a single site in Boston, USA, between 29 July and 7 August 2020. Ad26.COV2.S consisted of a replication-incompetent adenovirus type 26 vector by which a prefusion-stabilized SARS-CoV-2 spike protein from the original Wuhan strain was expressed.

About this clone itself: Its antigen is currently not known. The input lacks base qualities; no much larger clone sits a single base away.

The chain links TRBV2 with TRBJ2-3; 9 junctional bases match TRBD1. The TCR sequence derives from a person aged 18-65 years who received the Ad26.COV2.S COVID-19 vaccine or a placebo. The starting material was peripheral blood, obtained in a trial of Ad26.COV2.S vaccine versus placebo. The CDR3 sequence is CASSRPDRGLTDTQYF. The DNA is TGTGCCAGCAGTCGCCCGGACAGGGGTTTGACAGATACGCAGTATTTT. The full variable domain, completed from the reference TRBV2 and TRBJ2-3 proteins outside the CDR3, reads EPEVTQTPSHQVTQMGQEVILRCVPISNHLYFYWYRQILGQKVEFLVSFYNNEISEKSEIFDDQFSVERPDGSNFTLKIRSTKLEDSAMYFCASSRPDRGLTDTQYFGPGTRLTVL.